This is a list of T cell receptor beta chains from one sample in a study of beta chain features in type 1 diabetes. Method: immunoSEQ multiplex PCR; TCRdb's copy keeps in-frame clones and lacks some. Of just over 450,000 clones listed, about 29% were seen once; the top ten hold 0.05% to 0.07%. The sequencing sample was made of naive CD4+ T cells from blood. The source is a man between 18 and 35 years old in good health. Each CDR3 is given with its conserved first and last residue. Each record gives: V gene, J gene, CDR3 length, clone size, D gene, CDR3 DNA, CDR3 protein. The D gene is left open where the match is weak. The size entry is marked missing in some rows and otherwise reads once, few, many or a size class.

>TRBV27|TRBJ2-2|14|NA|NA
TGTGCCAGCAGTTCCTCGAACAGGGCCGGGGAGCTGTTTTTT
CASSSSNRAGELFF
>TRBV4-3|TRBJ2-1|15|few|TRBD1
TGCGCCAGCAGCCCGGGACAGGGGCCCTACAATGAGCAGTTCTTC
CASSPGQGPYNEQFF
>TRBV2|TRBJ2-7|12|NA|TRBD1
TGTGCCAGCCAGACAGGGGCGCACGAGCAGTACTTC
CASQTGAHEQYF
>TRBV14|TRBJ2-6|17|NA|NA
TGTGCCAGCAGCCAACAACTGCAAAGCGCTGGGGCCAACGTCCTGACTTTC
CASSQQLQSAGANVLTF
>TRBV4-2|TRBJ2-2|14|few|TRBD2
TGTGCCAGCAGCCAACGGGAGGGCGAGGGGGAGCTGTTTTTT
CASSQREGEGELFF
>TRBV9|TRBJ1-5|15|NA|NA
TGTGCCAGCAGCGTAGGGCAGGGGATCAATCAGCCCCAGCATTTT
CASSVGQGINQPQHF
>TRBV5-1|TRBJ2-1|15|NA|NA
TGCGCCAGCAGCCTGCTAGGAGGTCCTTACAATGAGCAGTTCTTC
CASSLLGGPYNEQFF
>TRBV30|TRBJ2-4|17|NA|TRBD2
TGTGCCGCGTCCCGCAGCGGGAGCTATCTAGCCAAAAACATTCAGTACTTC
CAASRSGSYLAKNIQYF
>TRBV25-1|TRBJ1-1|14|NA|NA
TGTGCCAGCAGATTTAACAGACCGAACACTGAAGCTTTCTTT
CASRFNRPNTEAFF
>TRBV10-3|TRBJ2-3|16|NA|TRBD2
TGTGCCATCAGTGGTAAGGCTAGCGGGAACACAGATACGCAGTATTTT
CAISGKASGNTDTQYF
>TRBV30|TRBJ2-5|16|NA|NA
TGTGCCTGGAGTGTGCCGGGACCGACTAGCCAAGAGACCCAGTACTTC
CAWSVPGPTSQETQYF
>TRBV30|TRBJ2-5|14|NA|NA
TGTGCCTGGACCCGAACCGGCGGTCAAGAGACCCAGTACTTC
CAWTRTGGQETQYF
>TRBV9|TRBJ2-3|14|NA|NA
TGTGCCAGCAGCGTAGGGTACGAGACAGATACGCAGTATTTT
CASSVGYETDTQYF
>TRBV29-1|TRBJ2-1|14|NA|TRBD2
TGCAGCGTTGAAAAGGCTAGCGGGACGGGTGAGCAGTTCTTC
CSVEKASGTGEQFF
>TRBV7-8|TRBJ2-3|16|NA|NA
TGTGCCAGCAGCATCAGACAGGGAGGGAGCACAGATACGCAGTATTTT
CASSIRQGGSTDTQYF
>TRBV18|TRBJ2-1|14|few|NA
TGTGCCAGCTCACCCGGGACAATTGACAATGAGCAGTTCTTC
CASSPGTIDNEQFF
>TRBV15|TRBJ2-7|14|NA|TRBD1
TGTGCCACCAGCCTCGCAGGGGGCAACTACGAGCAGTACTTC
CATSLAGGNYEQYF
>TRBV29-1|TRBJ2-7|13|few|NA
TGCAGCGTTGGAAGGGACGGCTCCTACGAGCAGTACTTC
CSVGRDGSYEQYF
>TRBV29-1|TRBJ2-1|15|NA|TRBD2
TGCAGCGTAAGGAGCGGGACTAGCGGCCGGCGCGAGCAGTTCTTC
CSVRSGTSGRREQFF
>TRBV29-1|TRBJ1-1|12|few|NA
TGCAGCGTTGCCAGGCCTGGGTCTGAAGCTTTCTTT
CSVARPGSEAFF
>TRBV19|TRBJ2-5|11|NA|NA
TGTGCCAGTAGTTTCGGACCGGCCCAGTACTTC
CASSFGPAQYF
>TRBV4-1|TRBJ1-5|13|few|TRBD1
TGCGCCAGCAGCGACAGGGTCAATCAGCCCCAGCATTTT
CASSDRVNQPQHF
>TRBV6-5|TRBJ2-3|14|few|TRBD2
TGTGCCAGCAACCCTAGCGGATACACAGATACGCAGTATTTT
CASNPSGYTDTQYF
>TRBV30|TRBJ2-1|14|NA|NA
TGTGCCTGGAGTGACGGGAGCTCCTACAATGAGCAGTTCTTC
CAWSDGSSYNEQFF
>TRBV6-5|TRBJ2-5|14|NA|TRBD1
TGTGCCAGCAGGCCGGGACAGGGTTTGGAGACCCAGTACTTC
CASRPGQGLETQYF
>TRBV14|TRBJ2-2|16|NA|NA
TGTGCCAGCAGCCAGAGTCCGTTCGCGAACACCGGGGAGCTGTTTTTT
CASSQSPFANTGELFF
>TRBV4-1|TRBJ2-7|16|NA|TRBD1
TGCGCCAGCAGCCGACACCCAGAGGGGGCCACCTACGAGCAGTACTTC
CASSRHPEGATYEQYF
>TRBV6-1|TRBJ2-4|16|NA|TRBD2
TGTGCCAGCAGTGAAGAGATAGCGGGAGGGTGGGACATTCAGTACTTC
CASSEEIAGGWDIQYF
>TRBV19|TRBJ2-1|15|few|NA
TGTGCCAGTAGTCACAGGATAAGGGGCGACAATGAGCAGTTCTTC
CASSHRIRGDNEQFF
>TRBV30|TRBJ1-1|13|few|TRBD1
TGTGCCTGGTCGCGACAGGGCGGCACTGAAGCTTTCTTT
CAWSRQGGTEAFF
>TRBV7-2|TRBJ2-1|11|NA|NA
TGTGCCAGCAGCCTCAAGTATGAGCAGTTCTTC
CASSLKYEQFF
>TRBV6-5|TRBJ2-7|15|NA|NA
TGTGCCAGCAGTTACTCGTCCAGGGACTCCTACGAGCAGTACTTC
CASSYSSRDSYEQYF
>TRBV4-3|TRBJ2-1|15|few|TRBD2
TGCGCCAGCAGCCATAGCGGGAGAGCCCACAATGAGCAGTTCTTC
CASSHSGRAHNEQFF
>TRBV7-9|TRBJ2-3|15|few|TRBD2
TGTGCCAGCAGCCCAACTAGCGGGGCCACAGATACGCAGTATTTT
CASSPTSGATDTQYF
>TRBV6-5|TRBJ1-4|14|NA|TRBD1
TGTGCCAGCAGGAGACAGGGTGATAATGAAAAACTGTTTTTT
CASRRQGDNEKLFF
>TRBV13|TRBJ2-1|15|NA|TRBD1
TGTGCCAGCAGCTTAGCCGGGACAGACCACAATGAGCAGTTCTTC
CASSLAGTDHNEQFF
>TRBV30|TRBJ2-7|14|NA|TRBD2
TGTGCCTGGGGCGAAGAGCGGGATTTTGGCAGGCAGTACTTC
CAWGEERDFGRQYF
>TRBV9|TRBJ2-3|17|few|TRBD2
TGTGCCAGCAGCCCCAGCTTTAGCGGGTCATACACAGATACGCAGTATTTT
CASSPSFSGSYTDTQYF
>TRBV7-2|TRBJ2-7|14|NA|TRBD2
TGTGCCAGCAGCGCCTTAAGCGGGAGTATTGAGCAGTACTTC
CASSALSGSIEQYF
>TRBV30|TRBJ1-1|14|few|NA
TGTGCCTGGAGTGTAGAACAGTGGGGCACTGAAGCTTTCTTT
CAWSVEQWGTEAFF
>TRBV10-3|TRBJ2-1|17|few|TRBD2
TGTGCCATCAGTGATGTTCTACTAGCGGGAGGGGACAATGAGCAGTTCTTC
CAISDVLLAGGDNEQFF
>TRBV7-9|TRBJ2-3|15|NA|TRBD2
TGTGCCAGCAGCCCCAGGGCGGGAGCGAGAGATACGCAGTATTTT
CASSPRAGARDTQYF
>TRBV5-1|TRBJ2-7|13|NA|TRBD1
TGCGCCAGCAGCTTGACAGGGGTCAACGAGCAGTACTTC
CASSLTGVNEQYF
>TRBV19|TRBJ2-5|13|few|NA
TGTGCCAGTAGCTCCGGAGGCGGTGAGACCCAGTACTTC
CASSSGGGETQYF
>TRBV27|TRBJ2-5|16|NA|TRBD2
TGTGCCAGCAGTCTCCGGACTCTAGCGGGGGAAGAGACCCAGTACTTC
CASSLRTLAGEETQYF
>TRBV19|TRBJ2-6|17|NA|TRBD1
TGTGCCAGTAGTCTACTTAGACAGGGGACGGGGGCCAACGTCCTGACTTTC
CASSLLRQGTGANVLTF
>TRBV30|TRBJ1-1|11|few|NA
TGTGCCTGGAGACAAGACAGAGGTCAATTCTTT
CAWRQDRGQFF
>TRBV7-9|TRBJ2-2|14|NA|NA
TGTGCCAGCAGCTTAATGGATAACACCGGGGAGCTGTTTTTT
CASSLMDNTGELFF
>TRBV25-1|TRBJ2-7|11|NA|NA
TGTGCCAGCAGTAAGGGCTACGAGCAGTACTTC
CASSKGYEQYF
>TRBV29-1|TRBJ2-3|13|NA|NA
TGCAGCGTTGCTCGGGGGCCCACAGATACGCAGTATTTT
CSVARGPTDTQYF
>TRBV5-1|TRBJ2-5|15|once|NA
TGCGCCAGCAGCTTGGATCCGGGGGTATTAGAGACCCAGTACTTC
CASSLDPGVLETQYF
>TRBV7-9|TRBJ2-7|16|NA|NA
TGTGCCAGCAGCTTAGGAGGGACTCCAGATCCCTACGAGCAGTACTTC
CASSLGGTPDPYEQYF
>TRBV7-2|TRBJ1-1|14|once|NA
TGTGCCAGCAGCATTTGGGGTATCGGAACTGAAGCTTTCTTT
CASSIWGIGTEAFF